The 6 T cell receptor beta chains below come from one sample, sequenced in a study of cytomegalovirus exposure and HLA in healthy donors. Amplification used 60 Vbeta primers and 13 Jbeta primers. Sequencing was performed with immunoSEQ multiplex PCR; in TCRdb, only in-frame clones are kept and a portion is missing. The table has roughly 200,000 clones, about 9% seen once. The sequencing sample was made of PBMCs. Every receptor here comes from a woman younger than 45 in good health and CMV-seropositive.

The gene calls are TRBV6-1 and TRBJ1-2; D is uncertain. V was clipped by 2 bases and J by 2 bases, with 9 bases between them. Germline values: CDR1 MNHNS, CDR2 SASEGT. CDR3 length: 14 residues. The DNA of the CDR3 is TGTGCCAGCAGTGAACGGAGCACAAACTATGGCTACACCTTC. Translated: CASSERSTNYGYTF.

This clone was counted only a few times. CDR3 sequence reads: CATRRDRAAGLAQHF. In nucleotides, the CDR3 is TGTGCCACCAGAAGGGACAGAGCGGCGGGGTTAGCCCAGCATTTT. The V call is TRBV15, the J call TRBJ1-5; 7 bases line up with TRBD1. The CDR3 runs to 15 residues. Germline trimming cut 6 bases from V and 11 bases from J; bases unmatched to any gene: 16. Germline values: CDR1 LNHNV, CDR2 YYDKDF (reference sequence).

This clone has only a few counts. CDR3 in DNA: TGTGCCAGCAGTGGAACAGGGACGGGTCAGCCCCAGCATTTT. Translation gives CASSGTGTGQPQHF. This sequence joins TRBV6-1 and TRBJ1-5; tentative D call: TRBD1 (6 bases). The CDR3 contains 14 residues. Germline loops: CDR1 MNHNS, CDR2 SASEGT. Trimming removed 4 bases at V and 6 bases at J, with 13 bases between.

This clone appeared a few times. This chain connects TRBV13 to TRBJ1-5, with no clear D. This CDR3 has 13 residues. Germline CDR1 reads PRHDT; CDR2 reads FYEKMQ (reference sequence). The V end lost 5 bases, the J end lost 8 bases, and 13 bases lay between the germline ends. CDR3 DNA: TGTGCCAGCAGCCAAGGAAGGAGGGAGCCCCAGCATTTT. Amino acid sequence: CASSQGRREPQHF.

This clone occurred a few times. This chain uses TRBV25-1 with TRBJ2-7; D is possibly TRBD1 (6 bases). The germline CDR1 and CDR2 sequences are MGHDK and SYGVNS. The CDR3 runs to 14 residues. V lost 5 bases and J lost 2, with 13 bases in between. CDR3: CASSSDSQAYEQYF. The CDR3 coding sequence is TGTGCCAGCAGTTCGGACAGCCAAGCCTACGAGCAGTACTTC.

The table lists this clone with a few counts. The chain couples TRBV25-1 to TRBJ1-3; 9 nucleotides match TRBD1. The V gene end was trimmed by 6 bases and the J gene end by 4 bases; junction bases not matched to a gene: 1. Per germline, CDR1 MGHDK and CDR2 SYGVNS. The CDR3 totals 13 residues. The CDR3: CASRGTGGNTIYF. The DNA for the CDR3 is TGTGCCAGCAGGGGGACAGGGGGAAACACCATATATTTT.